This T cell receptor (beta chain) was sequenced for a study of T cells in Graves' hyperthyroidism and ophthalmopathy. Study at large: Peripheral blood specimens were obtained at initial diagnosis, prior to any treatment.

Blood was drawn at first hyperthyroidism diagnosis, before any ophthalmopathy symptoms. The CDR3 is 15 residues long. V lost 4 bases to trimming and J lost 3 bases, with 17 bases between them. CDR1 and CDR2 from the germline V gene are SGHNT and YYREEE (reference sequence). RNA transcripts were the template for amplifying TCR beta CDR3 regions. Primed by the HTBI set, a first-round RT-PCR was run on the TCR CDR3. MiXCR, run by TCRdb on the multiplex PCR reads, gives a single entry per CDR3 protein. Of 550,000 to 850,000 distinct CDR3 sequences in the sample, approximately 19% were seen once. This clonotype was sampled from a woman between 50 and 59 years old with Graves' hyperthyroidism that later progressed to Graves' ophthalmopathy. Material: blood. The rearrangement links TRBV5-4 to TRBJ2-7; D may be TRBD1 (6 bases). DNA of the CDR3: TGTGCCAGCAGCCCACCTCCGGGACATATCTACGAGCAGTACTTC. Residues: CASSPPPGHIYEQYF.